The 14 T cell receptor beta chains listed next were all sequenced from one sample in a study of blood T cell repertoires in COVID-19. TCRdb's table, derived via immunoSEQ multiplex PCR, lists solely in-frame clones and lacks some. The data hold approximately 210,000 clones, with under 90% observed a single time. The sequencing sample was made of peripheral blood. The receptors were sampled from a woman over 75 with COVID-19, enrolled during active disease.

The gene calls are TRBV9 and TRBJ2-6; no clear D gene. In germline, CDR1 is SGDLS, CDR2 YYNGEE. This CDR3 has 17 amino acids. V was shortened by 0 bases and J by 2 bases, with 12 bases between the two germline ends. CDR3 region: CASSVVDSSAGANVLTF. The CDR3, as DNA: TGTGCCAGCAGCGTAGTTGATAGCTCCGCTGGGGCCAACGTCCTGACTTTC.

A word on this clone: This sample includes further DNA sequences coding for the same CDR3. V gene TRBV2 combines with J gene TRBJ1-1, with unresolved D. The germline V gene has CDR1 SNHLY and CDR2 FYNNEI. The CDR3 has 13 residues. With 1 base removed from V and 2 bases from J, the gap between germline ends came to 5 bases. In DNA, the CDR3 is TGTGCCAGCAGTGAAGGGAGTAACACTGAAGCTTTCTTT. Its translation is CASSEGSNTEAFF.

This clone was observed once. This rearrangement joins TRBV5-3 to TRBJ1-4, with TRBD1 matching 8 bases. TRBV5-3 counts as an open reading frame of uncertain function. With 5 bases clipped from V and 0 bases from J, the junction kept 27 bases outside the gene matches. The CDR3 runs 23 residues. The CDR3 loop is CARSWTCPTRTGRSGATNEKLFF. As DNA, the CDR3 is TGTGCCAGAAGTTGGACTTGCCCCACAAGGACAGGGAGGTCGGGGGCAACTAATGAAAAACTGTTTTTT.

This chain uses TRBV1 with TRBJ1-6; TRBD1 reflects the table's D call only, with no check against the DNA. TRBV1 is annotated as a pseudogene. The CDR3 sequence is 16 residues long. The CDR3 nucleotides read TGCACCAGCAGCCAACGGGACAGGGATTCGGATTCACCCCTCCACTTT. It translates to CTSSQRDRDSDSPLHF.

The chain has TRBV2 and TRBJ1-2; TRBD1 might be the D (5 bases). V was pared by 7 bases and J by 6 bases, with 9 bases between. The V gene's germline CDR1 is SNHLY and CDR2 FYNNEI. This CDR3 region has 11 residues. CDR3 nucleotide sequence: TGTGCCAGCACGGGGGGGAATGGCTACACCTTC. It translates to CASTGGNGYTF.

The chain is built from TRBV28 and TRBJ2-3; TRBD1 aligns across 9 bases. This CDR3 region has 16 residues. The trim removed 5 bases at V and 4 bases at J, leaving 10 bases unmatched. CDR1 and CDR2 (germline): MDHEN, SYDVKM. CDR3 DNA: TGTGCCAGCAGTCCTAACAGGGGGCGCGGGGCAGATACGCAGTATTTT. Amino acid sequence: CASSPNRGRGADTQYF.

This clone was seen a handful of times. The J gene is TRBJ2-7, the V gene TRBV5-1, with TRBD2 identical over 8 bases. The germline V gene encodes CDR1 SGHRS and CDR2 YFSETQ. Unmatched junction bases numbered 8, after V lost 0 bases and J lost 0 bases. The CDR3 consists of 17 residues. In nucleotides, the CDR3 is TGCGCCAGCAGCTTGGTACCCCGAGCGGGGGACTCCTACGAGCAGTACTTC. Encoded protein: CASSLVPRAGDSYEQYF.

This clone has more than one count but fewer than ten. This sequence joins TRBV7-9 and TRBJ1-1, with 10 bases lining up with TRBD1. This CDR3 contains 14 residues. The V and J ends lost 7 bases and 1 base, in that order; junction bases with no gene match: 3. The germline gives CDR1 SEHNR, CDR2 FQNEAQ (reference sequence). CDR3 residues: CASKGQGTNTEAFF. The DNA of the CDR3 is TGTGCCAGCAAGGGACAGGGGACGAACACTGAAGCTTTCTTT. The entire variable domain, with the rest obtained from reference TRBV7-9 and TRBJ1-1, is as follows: DTGVSQNPRHKITKRGQNVTFRCDPISEHNRLYWYRQTLGQGPEFLTYFQNEAQLEKSRLLSDRFSAERPKGSFSTLEIQRTEQGDSAMYLCASKGQGTNTEAFFGQGTRLTVV.

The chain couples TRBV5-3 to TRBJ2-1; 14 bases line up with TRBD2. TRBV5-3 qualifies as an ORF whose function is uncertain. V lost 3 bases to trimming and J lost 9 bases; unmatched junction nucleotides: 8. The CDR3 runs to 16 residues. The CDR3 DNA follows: TGTGCCAGAAGCTGGGGACTAGCGGGAGAAAGCACTGAGCAGTTCTTC. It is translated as CARSWGLAGESTEQFF.

Here the CDR3 reads CASSGTSGGYTF. The CDR3 nucleotides are TGTGCCAGCAGCGGGACATCAGGGGGCTACACCTTC. The chain combines TRBV27 with TRBJ1-2, with D tentatively TRBD1 (6 bases). V was trimmed by 6 bases and J by 8 bases, leaving 13 bases between them. Germline V gene data show CDR1 as MNHEY and CDR2 as SMNVEV (reference sequence). CDR3 size: 12 residues.

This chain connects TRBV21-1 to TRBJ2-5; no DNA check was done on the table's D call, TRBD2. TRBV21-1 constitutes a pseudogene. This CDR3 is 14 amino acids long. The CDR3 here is CASSKLGGEETQYF. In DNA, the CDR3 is TGTGCCAGCAGCAAACTAGGGGGGGAAGAGACCCAGTACTTC.

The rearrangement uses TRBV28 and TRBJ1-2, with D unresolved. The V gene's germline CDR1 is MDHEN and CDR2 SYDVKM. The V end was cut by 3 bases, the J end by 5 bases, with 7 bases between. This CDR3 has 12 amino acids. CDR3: CASSFRGYGYTF. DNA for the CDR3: TGTGCCAGCAGTTTCAGAGGGTATGGCTACACCTTC.

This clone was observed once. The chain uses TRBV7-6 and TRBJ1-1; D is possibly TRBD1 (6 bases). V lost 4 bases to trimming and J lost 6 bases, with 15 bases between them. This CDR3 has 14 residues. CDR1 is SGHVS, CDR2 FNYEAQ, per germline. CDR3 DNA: TGTGCCAGCAGCTCCTCCCGGGGGGGCGCTGAAGCTTTCTTT. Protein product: CASSSSRGGAEAFF.

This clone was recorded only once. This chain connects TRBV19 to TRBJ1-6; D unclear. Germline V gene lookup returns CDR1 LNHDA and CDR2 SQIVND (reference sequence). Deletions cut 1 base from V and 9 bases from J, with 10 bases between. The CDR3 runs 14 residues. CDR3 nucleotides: TGTGCCAGTAGTATAGCGGGGTATGGTTCACCCCTCCACTTT. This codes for CASSIAGYGSPLHF.